These 30 T cell receptor beta chains were sequenced from one sample in a study of radiotherapy plus CTLA-4 blockade in lung cancer. Clones were read by immunoSEQ multiplex PCR, and TCRdb kept only the in-frame ones, dropping some. The top ten hold more than 20% of the sample, which has approximately 94,000 clones, approximately 78% seen once. Material: peripheral blood, obtained from a patient treated with radiotherapy plus ipilimumab. Receptor source: a human donor with non-small cell lung cancer that progressed on radiotherapy plus ipilimumab.

V is TRBV18 and J is TRBJ1-4; D is undetermined. The V end lost 1 base, the J end lost 11 bases, and 8 bases lay between the germline ends. CDR3 size: 12 residues. Germline V gene data show CDR1 as KGHSH and CDR2 as LQKENI. CDR3 amino acids: CASSPRDTKLFF. Written as DNA, the CDR3 is TGTGCCAGCTCACCACGTGACACCAAACTGTTTTTT.

The chain combines TRBV19 with TRBJ1-1, with 7 bases matching TRBD1. Germline V gives CDR1 LNHDA, CDR2 SQIVND (reference sequence). The CDR3 contains 16 residues. With V trimmed by 5 bases and J by 0 bases, 9 bases remained unmatched. Written as DNA, the CDR3 is TGTGCCAGTAGTTCGACGAGGACAGGAATGAACACTGAAGCTTTCTTT. It specifies CASSSTRTGMNTEAFF.

The V gene is TRBV6-5, the J gene TRBJ2-7; possibly TRBD2 for D (5 bases). CDR1 and CDR2 (germline): MNHEY, SVGAGI. The CDR3 runs to 14 residues. Trimming took off 2 bases at V and 0 bases at J, with 8 bases between the two ends. Here the CDR3 reads CASSYDRDSYEQYV. In DNA, the CDR3 is TGTGCCAGCAGTTACGATCGGGACTCCTACGAGCAGTACGTC.

V usage is TRBV1 and J usage is TRBJ2-1; TRBD2, the D gene given by the table, was not confirmed from the DNA. TRBV1 is annotated as a pseudogene. This CDR3 comprises 14 residues. CDR3: CTSSPSGSYNEQFF. DNA for the CDR3: TGCACCAGCAGCCCTAGCGGGAGTTACAATGAGCAGTTCTTC.

The J gene is TRBJ2-7, the V gene TRBV6-6; D is unresolved. Germline-derived CDR1 and CDR2 are MNHNY and SVGAGI (reference sequence). The ends were cut back, 6 bases at V and 0 bases at J, with 12 bases in the middle. This CDR3 contains 14 residues. CDR3 sequence: CASSRVRSSYEQYF. In nucleotides, the CDR3 is TGTGCCAGCAGCCGGGTAAGAAGCTCCTACGAGCAGTACTTC.

The rearrangement joins TRBV28 to TRBJ2-7, with 9 nucleotides matching TRBD1. The CDR3 is made up of 13 amino acids. The J segment lost 5 bases and the V segment lost 5 bases, leaving 4 bases of the junction unmatched. Germline V gives CDR1 MDHEN, CDR2 SYDVKM. The CDR3, as DNA: TGTGCCAGCAGTAACAGGGGGCATGACGAGCAGTACGTC. Translation: CASSNRGHDEQYV.

This clone turned up a few times. The chain couples TRBV4-1 to TRBJ2-2; unclear D gene. Germline CDR1 is MGHRA and CDR2 is YSYEKL. Trimming took 4 bases from V and 2 from J, leaving 8 bases between them. The CDR3 totals 14 residues. CDR3 sequence (DNA): TGCGCCAGCAGCCTTCTAGTAAACACCGGGGAGCTGTTTTTT. Amino acid sequence: CASSLLVNTGELFF.

V usage is TRBV4-1 and J usage is TRBJ1-1; TRBD1 is a possible D gene (5 bases). The CDR3 consists of 14 residues. V dropped 0 bases and J dropped 4 bases, with 9 bases sitting between them. Looked up from germline, CDR1 is MGHRA and CDR2 is YSYEKL. Written as DNA, the CDR3 is TGCGCCAGCAGCCAAGAATGGGGGACCACTGAAGCTTTCTTT. Residues: CASSQEWGTTEAFF.

CDR3 nucleotide sequence: TGTGCCAGCAGCTTAGACTCCCGGGACAGGGGGCTCGAGCAGTACGTC. This translates into CASSLDSRDRGLEQYV. The chain links TRBV11-2 to TRBJ2-7; 12 bases map to TRBD1. In germline, CDR1 is SGHAT, CDR2 FQNNGV. The CDR3 length is 16 residues. V lost 0 bases, J lost 6 bases, and 6 bases stayed unmatched.

J is TRBJ1-1 and V is TRBV7-8; 7 bases map to TRBD1. The germline V gene encodes CDR1 SGHVS and CDR2 FQNEAQ. Trimming removed 6 bases from V and 4 bases from J; junction bases left unmatched: 11. The CDR3 sequence is 15 residues long. The CDR3 DNA follows: TGTGCCAGCAGACCCACAGGGGCGAGGTTCACTGAAGCTTTCTTT. It yields the protein CASRPTGARFTEAFF.

This clone was found a few times. The V gene is TRBV7-8, the J gene TRBJ2-7; tentatively, D is TRBD1 (6 bases). CDR1 is SGHVS and CDR2 is FQNEAQ in the germline V gene. V shed 3 bases and J shed 6 bases, with 12 bases lying between them. CDR3 length: 13 amino acids. The DNA for the CDR3 is TGTGCCAGCAGCTTGGGGCAGGGGCGCGAGCAGTACTTC. It encodes CASSLGQGREQYF.

This clone is a singleton in its sample. The V gene is TRBV5-1, the J gene TRBJ2-3; the match to TRBD1 covers 11 bases. The CDR3 has 16 amino acids. The germline V gene encodes CDR1 SGHRS and CDR2 YFSETQ. Trimming cost V 0 bases and J 5 bases; bases outside gene matches: 5. The CDR3 nucleotides are TGCGCCAGCAGCTTGGATGGACAGGGGGCTGGAGATACGCAGTATTTT. Translation: CASSLDGQGAGDTQYF. The full variable domain, completed using reference TRBV5-1 and TRBJ2-3, is KAGVTQTPRYLIKTRGQQVTLSCSPISGHRSVSWYQQTPGQGLQFLFEYFSETQRNKGNFPGRFSGRQFSNSRSEMNVSTLELGDSALYLCASSLDGQGAGDTQYFGPGTRLTVL.

The V call is TRBV7-6, the J call TRBJ1-1, with unresolved D. The CDR3 sequence is 15 residues long. V lost 1 base, J lost 1 base, and 10 bases lay in between. CDR1 and CDR2 (germline): SGHVS, FNYEAQ. CDR3 in DNA: TGTGCCAGCAGCTTAGAAGTGTCTACGAACACTGAAGCTTTCTTT. The encoded protein is CASSLEVSTNTEAFF.

The rearrangement links TRBV27 to TRBJ2-5; no definite D call. Trimming removed 5 bases at V and 1 base at J, with 17 bases between. Germline V gene lookup returns CDR1 MNHEY and CDR2 SMNVEV (reference sequence). The CDR3 consists of 16 residues. The CDR3 sequence: CASSTADTTFQETQYF. The CDR3, as DNA: TGTGCCAGCAGTACCGCCGACACCACCTTCCAAGAGACCCAGTACTTC.

This clone was recorded a few times. The V call is TRBV5-1, the J call TRBJ2-5, with 15 bases aligning to TRBD2. Germline loops: CDR1 SGHRS, CDR2 YFSETQ. The CDR3 has 19 residues. With 1 base clipped from V and 4 bases from J, the junction kept 11 bases outside the gene matches. CDR3 coding DNA: TGCGCCAGCAGCTTGACTCTGGGGACTAGCGGGAGGTTCTTAGAGACCCAGTACTTC. Its translation: CASSLTLGTSGRFLETQYF.

The chain carries TRBV6-5 and TRBJ1-4; tentative D call: TRBD1 (5 bases). V was shortened by 0 bases and J by 4 bases, with 12 bases between the two germline ends. The CDR3 is 16 amino acids. Germline CDR1 and CDR2: MNHEY and SVGAGI. The CDR3 reads CASSYSIPQGNEKLFF. The CDR3 DNA follows: TGTGCCAGCAGTTACTCGATTCCCCAGGGTAATGAAAAACTGTTTTTT.

The sample holds a few counts of this clone. The chain recombines TRBV19 with TRBJ1-2; 10 nucleotides line up with TRBD1. Per the germline V gene, CDR1 is LNHDA and CDR2 is SQIVND (reference sequence). V was clipped by 5 bases and J by 7 bases; unmatched bases: 7. This CDR3 comprises 14 residues. The DNA of the CDR3 is TGTGCCAGTAGTCGAGACAGGGGGCAAGGTGGCTACACCTTC. Translated, it gives CASSRDRGQGGYTF. The complete variable domain, with remaining parts taken from reference TRBV19 and TRBJ1-2, reads DGGITQSPKYLFRKEGQNVTLSCEQNLNHDAMYWYRQDPGQGLRLIYYSQIVNDFQKGDIAEGYSVSREKKESFPLTVTSAQKNPTAFYLCASSRDRGQGGYTFGSGTRLTVV.

The V call is TRBV18, the J call TRBJ2-5; D gene ambiguous. Trimming stripped 3 bases from V and 3 bases from J, with 14 bases between. The CDR3 is 15 amino acids. From germline, CDR1 is KGHSH and CDR2 LQKENI. The CDR3 region is CASSPLVTPEETQYF. CDR3 coding DNA: TGTGCCAGCTCACCCCTCGTCACTCCAGAAGAGACCCAGTACTTC. Drawing the rest from reference TRBV18 and TRBJ2-5, the complete variable domain is NAGVMQNPRHLVRRRGQEARLRCSPMKGHSHVYWYRQLPEEGLKFMVYLQKENIIDESGMPKERFSAEFPKEGPSILRIQQVVRGDSAAYFCASSPLVTPEETQYFGPGTRLLVL.

This clone was found a few times. The chain joins TRBV14 to TRBJ1-2; TRBD1 is a possible D gene (5 bases). The CDR3 length is 13 residues. CDR1 and CDR2 (germline): SGHDN, FVKESK. V shed 7 bases and J shed 3 bases, with 12 bases lying between them. This CDR3 is CASTGVGDYGYTF. Written as DNA, the CDR3 is TGTGCCAGCACGGGGGTTGGGGACTATGGCTACACCTTC. Full variable domain (remainder filled in from reference TRBV14 and TRBJ1-2): EAGVTQFPSHSVIEKGQTVTLRCDPISGHDNLYWYRRVMGKEIKFLLHFVKESKQDESGMPNNRFLAERTGGTYSTLKVQPAELEDSGVYFCASTGVGDYGYTFGSGTRLTVV.

The genes are TRBV7-9 and TRBJ2-1; possibly TRBD1 for D (6 bases). The CDR3 has 15 amino acids. CDR1 SEHNR and CDR2 FQNEAQ come from the germline V gene (reference sequence). Trimming left V 5 bases short and J 5 bases short, with 16 bases between. This chain's CDR3 is CASSPPQGPDNEQFF. DNA for the CDR3: TGTGCCAGCAGCCCTCCACAGGGCCCTGACAATGAGCAGTTCTTC.

This chain connects TRBV7-9 to TRBJ2-1; 7 positions match TRBD2. V gave up 4 bases and J gave up 9 bases; unmatched junction bases: 18. The CDR3 runs to 17 residues. Germline lookup yields CDR1 SEHNR and CDR2 FQNEAQ (reference sequence). This CDR3 is CASSSSIGLVILGEQFF. The CDR3 nucleotides read TGTGCCAGCAGCTCCTCCATCGGACTAGTGATACTGGGTGAGCAGTTCTTC.

This chain uses TRBV19 with TRBJ2-5; the D gene is possibly TRBD1 (6 bases). This CDR3 has 14 amino acids. In germline, CDR1 is LNHDA, CDR2 SQIVND (reference sequence). V shed 5 bases and J shed 5 bases, with 15 bases lying between them. CDR3 region: CASSLQGMGETQYF. DNA for the CDR3: TGTGCCAGTAGTCTTCAGGGGATGGGGGAGACCCAGTACTTC.

In DNA, the CDR3 is TGCGCCAGCAGCACGGGCGGGTTTCGGACCGGGGAGCTGTTTTTT. Amino acid sequence: CASSTGGFRTGELFF. The chain carries TRBV5-1 and TRBJ2-2, with D perhaps matching TRBD2 (5 bases). Trimming pared 4 bases from V and 5 bases from J, leaving 15 bases between. Germline V gene lookup returns CDR1 SGHRS and CDR2 YFSETQ. The CDR3 covers 15 residues.

This clone occurred once. This chain links TRBV9 with TRBJ1-2; maybe TRBD1 (5 bases). CDR3 length equals 14 residues. CDR1 and CDR2 from the germline V gene are SGDLS and YYNGEE. V was cut by 4 bases and J by 7 bases, with 17 bases left in between. CDR3 sequence: CASSSEYAGPGYTF. CDR3 coding DNA: TGTGCCAGCAGCTCCGAGTATGCGGGGCCTGGCTACACCTTC.

The V and J genes are TRBV28 and TRBJ2-1; 10 positions agree with TRBD2. The germline gives CDR1 MDHEN, CDR2 SYDVKM. This CDR3 has 18 residues. With V trimmed by 3 bases and J by 5 bases, 13 bases remained unmatched. The CDR3 reads CASSLVSGREKGHNEQFF. CDR3 in DNA: TGTGCCAGCAGTTTGGTGAGCGGGAGGGAAAAAGGACACAATGAGCAGTTCTTC.

The chain links TRBV4-2 to TRBJ2-1, with D possibly TRBD1 on 6 matching bases. Trimming left V 4 bases short and J 7 bases short, with 11 bases between. CDR3 length: 13 residues. Germline V gene lookup returns CDR1 LGHNA and CDR2 YNFKEQ. CDR3 amino acids: CASSLGAWNEQFF. CDR3 in DNA: TGTGCCAGCAGCCTGGGGGCTTGGAATGAGCAGTTCTTC.

The chain links TRBV6-5 to TRBJ1-2; 7 nucleotides align to TRBD1. The CDR3 runs to 16 residues. J gave up 4 bases and V 2 bases, and 10 bases lay outside the gene matches. In germline, CDR1 is MNHEY, CDR2 SVGAGI. The CDR3 sequence: CASSYDPSGGAYGYTF. DNA of the CDR3: TGTGCCAGCAGTTACGACCCCTCAGGGGGGGCCTATGGCTACACCTTC.

The chain couples TRBV2 to TRBJ1-2, with D tentatively TRBD1 (5 bases). Trimming took 10 bases from V and 3 from J, leaving 33 bases between them. The CDR3 consists of 19 residues. The germline V gene has CDR1 SNHLY and CDR2 FYNNEI. CDR3 amino acids: CAIPSGPLTFGGKDYGYTF. CDR3 sequence (DNA): TGTGCCATCCCCTCGGGACCTCTAACTTTTGGGGGGAAGGACTATGGCTACACCTTC.

The rearrangement uses TRBV7-3 and TRBJ2-2; 10 nucleotides align to TRBD1. Germline CDR1 is SGHTA and CDR2 is FQGTGA. The CDR3 has 16 amino acids. V gave up 3 bases and J gave up 4 bases; unmatched junction bases: 5. CDR3 sequence (DNA): TGTGCCAGCAGCTTCGGGACAGGGGTAACCACCGGGGAGCTGTTTTTT. It yields the protein CASSFGTGVTTGELFF. The full variable domain, completed using reference TRBV7-3 and TRBJ2-2, is GAGVSQTPSNKVTEKGKYVELRCDPISGHTALYWYRQSLGQGPEFLIYFQGTGAADDSGLPNDRFFAVRPEGSVSTLKIQRTERGDSAVYLCASSFGTGVTTGELFFGEGSRLTVL.

The chain employs TRBV2 and TRBJ2-5; the match to TRBD2 covers 9 bases. Germline V lookup: CDR1 SNHLY, CDR2 FYNNEI. This CDR3 spans 19 amino acids. V gave up 8 bases and J gave up 1 base; unmatched junction bases: 20. This chain's CDR3 is CASSPPFSDSGSLQETQYF. In nucleotides, the CDR3 is TGTGCCAGCTCCCCCCCGTTTTCAGATAGCGGGAGTCTCCAAGAGACCCAGTACTTC.